This is a list of T cell receptor beta chains from one sample in a study of cytomegalovirus exposure and HLA in healthy donors. The assay was immunoSEQ multiplex PCR, and TCRdb's table has in-frame clones only and misses some. The data contain 60,000 to 70,000 clones, 65% to 80% of them singletons. The specimen was PBMCs. The source is a woman aged 30 to 39 in good health and CMV-seronegative. CDR3s include the opening cysteine and the closing phenylalanine or tryptophan. The D gene is left open where the match is weak. Clone size, where shown, is once, few, many, or a class for clones that have expanded.

CDR3aa	CDR3nt	len	d_gene	v_gene	j_gene	abundance
CASSLQGNYGYTF	TGTGCCAGCAGTTTACAGGGTAACTATGGCTACACCTTC	13	-	TRBV25-1	TRBJ1-2	-
CASSAGLLIAGEETQYF	TGTGCCAGCAGTGCGGGACTATTGATAGCGGGAGAAGAGACCCAGTACTTC	17	TRBD2	TRBV6-1	TRBJ2-5	-
CASSPNRQGVDSPLHF	TGTGCCAGTAGTCCAAATCGACAGGGGGTGGATTCACCCCTCCACTTT	16	TRBD1	TRBV19	TRBJ1-6	-
CASSALAGGNYEQYF	TGTGCCAGTAGTGCACTAGCGGGGGGCAACTACGAGCAGTACTTC	15	TRBD2	TRBV19	TRBJ2-7	-
CASSIATGGTEAFF	TGTGCCAGTAGTATAGCGACAGGGGGAACTGAAGCTTTCTTT	14	TRBD1	TRBV19	TRBJ1-1	-
CASSARTAAETQYF	TGTGCCAGCAGCGCGAGGACTGCGGCGGAGACCCAGTACTTC	14	-	TRBV9	TRBJ2-5	-
CASSPGTGTSNEAFF	TGTGCCAGCTCACCCGGGACAGGGACGTCGAATGAAGCTTTCTTT	15	TRBD1	TRBV18	TRBJ1-1	-
CASSQDRVQPQHF	TGTGCCAGTAGTCAGGACAGGGTTCAGCCCCAGCATTTT	13	TRBD1	TRBV19	TRBJ1-5	-
CASSYSTGEGSYGYTF	TGTGCCAGCAGTTACTCGACGGGGGAGGGAAGCTATGGCTACACCTTC	16	-	TRBV6-5	TRBJ1-2	few
CASSQDRQPNTGELFF	TGCGCCAGCAGCCAAGATAGACAACCGAACACCGGGGAGCTGTTTTTT	16	-	TRBV4-3	TRBJ2-2	-
CASSPDQNRAKGKLFF	TGCGCCAGCAGCCCAGACCAGAACAGGGCGAAGGGAAAACTGTTTTTT	16	-	TRBV4-3	TRBJ1-4	-
CASQGGNTGELFF	TGTGCCAGTCAGGGAGGGAACACCGGGGAGCTGTTTTTT	13	-	TRBV13	TRBJ2-2	few
CASRTVNTEAFF	TGTGCCAGCAGGACAGTGAACACTGAAGCTTTCTTT	12	-	TRBV6-1	TRBJ1-1	once
CASSRQGSEQFF	TGTGCCAGCAGCAGACAGGGATCTGAGCAGTTCTTC	12	TRBD1	TRBV7-6	TRBJ2-1	-
CASSSSTRGPETQYF	TGTGCCAGCAGTTCTTCCACGCGGGGTCCGGAGACCCAGTACTTC	15	-	TRBV28	TRBJ2-5	-
CASSPTGTTDTQYF	TGTGCCAGCTCACCGACAGGGACCACAGATACGCAGTATTTT	14	TRBD1	TRBV18	TRBJ2-3	-
CASSLAPAGNTIYF	TGTGCCAGCAGCTTAGCCCCCGCTGGAAACACCATATATTTT	14	-	TRBV7-2	TRBJ1-3	-
CASSLGISVNTEAFF	TGTGCCAGCAGCTTAGGTATTTCGGTGAACACTGAAGCTTTCTTT	15	-	TRBV11-3	TRBJ1-1	-
CATSGSRGGGYGYTF	TGTGCCACCAGCGGTTCGCGGGGAGGAGGGTATGGCTACACCTTC	15	-	TRBV15	TRBJ1-2	-
CASNRIGTGYTEAFF	TGTGCCAGCAACCGGATCGGGACAGGGTACACTGAAGCTTTCTTT	15	TRBD1	TRBV5-6	TRBJ1-1	-
CASSQEGTSGITNTGELFF	TGCGCCAGCAGCCAAGAAGGGACTAGCGGGATTACGAACACCGGGGAGCTGTTTTTT	19	TRBD2	TRBV4-1	TRBJ2-2	-
CATLGGGNNSPLHF	TGTGCCACTCTAGGGGGGGGTAATAATTCACCCCTCCACTTT	14	-	TRBV19	TRBJ1-6	-
CASSQKQSMNTEAFF	TGTGCCAGCAGCCAAAAACAGAGTATGAACACTGAAGCTTTCTTT	15	-	TRBV13	TRBJ1-1	-
CASSQDLPGYSNTEAFF	TGCGCCAGCAGCCAAGACCTTCCAGGGTATTCGAACACTGAAGCTTTCTTT	17	-	TRBV4-3	TRBJ1-1	-
CASSDREGDTQYF	TGTGCCAGTAGTGACCGGGAAGGAGATACGCAGTATTTT	13	-	TRBV19	TRBJ2-3	-
CSGHLAGGPNEQFF	TGCAGCGGACATCTAGCGGGGGGGCCCAATGAGCAGTTCTTC	14	TRBD2	TRBV29-1	TRBJ2-1	once
CASRRQGASAKNEQFF	TGTGCCAGCAGAAGACAGGGGGCGTCGGCGAAGAATGAGCAGTTCTTC	16	TRBD1	TRBV27	TRBJ2-1	-